This TCR beta chain comes out of a study of memory CD4+ T cells and cytomegalovirus serostatus. Across the whole study: Healthy Belgian adult donors included several CMV-positive and some 24 CMV-negative people.

Single viable CD3+CD4+CD8-CD45RO+ cells were sorted as the memory CD4+ T cells. Donors' CMV status reflects serum IgG against pp150, pp28, p38, p52. Trimming shortened V by 6 bases and J by 2 bases, and 13 bases separated the two germline ends. The CDR3 totals 14 residues. The germline gives CDR1 MNHNS, CDR2 SASEGT. Notes on the study in general: 67 of 164 known CMV-associated TCRbeta sequences appeared in CD4+ memory. The CMV-associated TCR signature appears largely within the CD4+ memory repertoire.

Only in-frame clones appear in the TCRdb table, and some are missing; sequencing was by immunoSEQ multiplex PCR. The profile shows some 52,000 clones, 65% to 80% of them singletons. Remarks on this clone: Antigen unknown.

The receptor's source is an adult in good health and CMV-seropositive. The chain couples TRBV6-1 to TRBJ1-2; tentative D call: TRBD1 (5 bases). Specimen: memory CD4+ T cells from blood. Written as DNA, the CDR3 is TGTGCCAGCAGCTACACAGGCGGAAACTATGGCTACACCTTC. Its translation: CASSYTGGNYGYTF.